The T cell receptor beta chain described here comes from a study of memory CD4+ T cells and cytomegalovirus serostatus. The sort gate was single viable CD3+CD4+CD8-CD45RO+ cells for memory CD4+ T cells. The CDR3 is 14 amino acids. From germline, CDR1 is MNHNY and CDR2 SVGAGI (reference sequence). V trimming: 4 bases; J trimming: 9 bases; junction bases outside the gene matches: 7. Assay: immunoSEQ multiplex PCR; the TCRdb copy retains only in-frame clones and omits some. The sample has some 52,000 clones; over 60% are singletons. V and J are TRBV6-6 and TRBJ2-1, with 9 bases identical to TRBD2. The receptor was isolated from an adult in good health and CMV-seropositive. The specimen was memory CD4+ T cells from blood. The CDR3, as DNA: TGTGCCAGCAGTTCCCCAGGCGGGAGGGGTGAGCAGTTCTTC. Translated, it gives CASSSPGGRGEQFF.